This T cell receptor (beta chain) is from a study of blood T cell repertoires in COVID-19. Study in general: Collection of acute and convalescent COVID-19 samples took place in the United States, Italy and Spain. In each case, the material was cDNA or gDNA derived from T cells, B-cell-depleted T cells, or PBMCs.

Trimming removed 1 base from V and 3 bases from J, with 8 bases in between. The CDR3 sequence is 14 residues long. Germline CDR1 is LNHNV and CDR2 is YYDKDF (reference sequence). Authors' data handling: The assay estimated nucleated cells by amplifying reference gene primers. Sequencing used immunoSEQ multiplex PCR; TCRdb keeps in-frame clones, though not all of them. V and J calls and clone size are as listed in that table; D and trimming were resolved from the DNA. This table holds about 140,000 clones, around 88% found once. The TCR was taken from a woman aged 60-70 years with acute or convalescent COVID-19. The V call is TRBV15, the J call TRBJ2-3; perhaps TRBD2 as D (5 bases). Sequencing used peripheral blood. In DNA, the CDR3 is TGTGCCACCAGCAGAGCAGCGGAGACAGATACGCAGTATTTT. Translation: CATSRAAETDTQYF.